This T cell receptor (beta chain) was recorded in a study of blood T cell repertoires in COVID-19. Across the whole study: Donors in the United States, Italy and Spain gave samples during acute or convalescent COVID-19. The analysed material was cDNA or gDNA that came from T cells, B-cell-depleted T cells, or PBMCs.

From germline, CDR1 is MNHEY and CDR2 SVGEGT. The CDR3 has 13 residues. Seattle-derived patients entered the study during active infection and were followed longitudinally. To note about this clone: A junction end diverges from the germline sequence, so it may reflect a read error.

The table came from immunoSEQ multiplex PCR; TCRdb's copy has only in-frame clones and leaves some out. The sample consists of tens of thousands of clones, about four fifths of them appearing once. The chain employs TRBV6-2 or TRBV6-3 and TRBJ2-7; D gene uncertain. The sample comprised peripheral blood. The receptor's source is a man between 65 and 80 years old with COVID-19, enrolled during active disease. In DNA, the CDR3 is TGTGCCAGCCGTTACACGAGCTCCTACGAGCAGTACTTC. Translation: CASRYTSSYEQYF.